Presented here are 7 T cell receptor beta chains from one specimen sequenced in a study of shared clonotypes between healthy human individuals. Assay used: immunoSEQ multiplex PCR; TCRdb lists only in-frame clones, some missing. The data show millions of clones, with about 93% seen just once and over 1.5% held by the top ten. Positive CCR7 selection of CD45RO-negative cells yielded the naive CD8 cells, and terminally differentiated effector memory CD45RA+ cells were excluded. Specimen: naive CD8+ T cells from PBMCs. The source of these receptors is a young man in good health. Some clones in this sample may be carry-over from other donors' samples.

Points on this clone: Other nucleotide sequences in the sample specify the same CDR3. The chain joins TRBV11-2 to TRBJ2-7, with a possible D match to TRBD2 (6 bases). CDR1 is SGHAT, CDR2 FQNNGV, per germline. Trimming pared 4 bases from V and 0 bases from J, leaving 10 bases between. The CDR3 covers 14 residues. In DNA form, the CDR3 reads TGTGCCAGCAGCTATAGCGGTAGCTCCTACGAGCAGTACTTC. The encoded protein is CASSYSGSSYEQYF.

J is TRBJ2-7 and V is TRBV6-1; D possibly corresponds to TRBD2 (5 bases). This CDR3 region has 13 residues. Germline CDR1 is MNHNS and CDR2 is SASEGT. V gave up 4 bases and J gave up 3 bases, with 10 bases separating them. The CDR3 here is CASSARENYEQYF. The CDR3 DNA sequence: TGTGCCAGCAGTGCCCGGGAAAACTACGAGCAGTACTTC.

This clone was picked up a small number of times. The chain carries TRBV7-9 and TRBJ1-1, with 8 bases identical to TRBD1. J lost 4 bases, V lost 5 bases, and 6 bases had no gene match. This CDR3 region has 14 residues. In germline, CDR1 is SEHNR, CDR2 FQNEAQ (reference sequence). The CDR3 reads CASSKDRVGTEAFF. The CDR3 DNA is TGTGCCAGCAGCAAGGACAGGGTTGGCACTGAAGCTTTCTTT.

The chain combines TRBV27 with TRBJ2-7; D perhaps matches TRBD2 (6 bases). The germline CDR1 and CDR2 sequences are MNHEY and SMNVEV (reference sequence). This CDR3 comprises 16 residues. V was trimmed by 4 bases and J by 0 bases, leaving 16 bases between them. The CDR3 here is CASSSARDGSSYEQYF. CDR3 coding DNA: TGTGCCAGCAGTTCCGCCCGGGACGGGAGCTCCTACGAGCAGTACTTC.

This sequence joins TRBV19 and TRBJ2-2; D is undetermined. The germline V gene encodes CDR1 LNHDA and CDR2 SQIVND (reference sequence). The CDR3 sequence is 14 residues long. Trimming removed 3 bases from V and 4 bases from J, with 9 bases in between. The chain's CDR3 is CASSIDLTTGELFF. As DNA, the CDR3 is TGTGCCAGTAGTATTGATCTCACCACCGGGGAGCTGTTTTTT.

The rearrangement links TRBV30 to TRBJ2-7; TRBD2 aligns across 9 bases. CDR1 is GTSNPN, CDR2 SVGIG, per germline (reference sequence). J lost 5 bases, V lost 0 bases, and 8 bases had no gene match. The CDR3 is 15 residues long. Here the CDR3 DNA reads TGTGCCTGGAGTGTAGGCGGCGGGAGGGCCCACGAGCAGTACTTC. Encoded protein: CAWSVGGGRAHEQYF.

The rearrangement links TRBV19 to TRBJ1-5, with 9 nucleotides matching TRBD1. This CDR3 is 13 amino acids long. The ends lost 8 bases at V and 7 bases at J; junction bases unmatched: 6. Germline CDR1 is LNHDA and CDR2 is SQIVND (reference sequence). CDR3 loop: CASWGQGGQPQHF. Here the CDR3 DNA reads TGTGCCAGTTGGGGACAGGGAGGCCAGCCCCAGCATTTT.